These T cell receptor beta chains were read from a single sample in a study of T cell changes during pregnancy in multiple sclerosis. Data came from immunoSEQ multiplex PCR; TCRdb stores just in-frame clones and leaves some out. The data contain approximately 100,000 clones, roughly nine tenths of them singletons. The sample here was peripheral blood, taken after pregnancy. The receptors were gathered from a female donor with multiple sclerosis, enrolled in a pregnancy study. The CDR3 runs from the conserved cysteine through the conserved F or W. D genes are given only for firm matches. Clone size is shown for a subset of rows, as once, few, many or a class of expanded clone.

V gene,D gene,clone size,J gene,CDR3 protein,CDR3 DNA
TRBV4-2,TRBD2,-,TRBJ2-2,CASSPTSIWTSVGGELFF,TGTGCCAGCAGTCCGACGAGTATTTGGACTAGCGTTGGCGGGGAGCTGTTTTTT
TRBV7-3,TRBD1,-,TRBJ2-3,CASSSGDRADTQYF,TGTGCCAGCAGCTCCGGGGACAGGGCGGATACGCAGTATTTT
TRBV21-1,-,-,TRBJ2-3,CASSKALWIQGLGTDTQYF,TGTGCCAGCAGCAAAGCGCTTTGGATTCAGGGGCTGGGTACAGATACGCAGTATTTT
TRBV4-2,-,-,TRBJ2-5,CASSQDGVMEETQYF,TGTGCCAGCAGCCAAGACGGAGTGATGGAAGAGACCCAGTACTTC
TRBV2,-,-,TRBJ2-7,CASRGPGSSYEQYF,TGTGCCAGCAGAGGCCCCGGGAGCTCCTACGAGCAGTACTTC
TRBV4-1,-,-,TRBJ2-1,CASRGAGNEQFF,TGCGCCAGCCGGGGGGCGGGAAATGAGCAGTTCTTC
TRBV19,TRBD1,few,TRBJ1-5,CASTGTGLQPQHF,TGTGCCAGTACCGGGACAGGGCTTCAGCCCCAGCATTTT
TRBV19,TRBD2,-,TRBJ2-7,CASTPAGGSYEQYF,TGTGCCAGTACCCCCGCGGGGGGCTCCTACGAGCAGTACTTC
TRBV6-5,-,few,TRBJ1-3,CATTAGSNTIYF,TGTGCCACTACGGCGGGTTCAAACACCATATATTTT
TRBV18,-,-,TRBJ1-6,CASSPGQNSPLHF,TGTGCCAGCTCACCAGGGCAGAATTCACCCCTCCACTTT
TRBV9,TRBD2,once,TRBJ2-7,CASSLAGESYEQYF,TGTGCCAGCAGTCTCGCGGGGGAATCCTACGAGCAGTACTTC
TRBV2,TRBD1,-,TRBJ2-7,CASVRDRDNEQYF,TGTGCCAGCGTCCGGGACAGAGACAACGAGCAGTACTTC
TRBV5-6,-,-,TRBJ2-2,CASSRTRYTGELFF,TGTGCCAGCAGCCGGACACGATACACCGGGGAGCTGTTTTTT
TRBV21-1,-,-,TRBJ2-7,CASKGGGASYEQYF,TGTGCCAGCAAAGGTGGCGGCGCGTCCTACGAGCAGTACTTC
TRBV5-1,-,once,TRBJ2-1,CASWLADDYNEQFF,TGCGCCAGCTGGTTAGCGGATGATTACAATGAGCAGTTCTTC
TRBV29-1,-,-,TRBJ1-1,CSVDAPTGNTEAFF,TGCAGCGTAGATGCTCCGACAGGGAACACTGAAGCTTTCTTT
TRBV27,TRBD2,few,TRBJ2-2,CASTLGGASGELFF,TGTGCCAGCACCTTGGGAGGGGCGTCCGGGGAGCTGTTTTTT
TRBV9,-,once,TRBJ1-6,CASSAEGDRSPLHF,TGTGCCAGCAGCGCAGAGGGAGACAGGTCACCCCTCCACTTT
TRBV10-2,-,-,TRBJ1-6,CASSDHGGGLGSPLHF,TGCGCCAGCAGTGATCACGGGGGGGGACTTGGATCACCCCTCCACTTT
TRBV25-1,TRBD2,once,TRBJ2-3,CASSGPGGDTQYF,TGTGCCAGCAGTGGACCGGGGGGAGATACGCAGTATTTT
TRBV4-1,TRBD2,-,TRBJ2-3,CASSQVLAGAPTDTQYF,TGCGCCAGCAGCCAAGTACTAGCGGGGGCACCCACAGATACGCAGTATTTT
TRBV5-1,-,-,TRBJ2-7,CASSLASPYEQYF,TGCGCCAGCAGCTTGGCTTCTCCCTACGAGCAGTACTTC
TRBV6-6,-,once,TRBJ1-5,CASSYRVKQPQHF,TGTGCCAGCAGTTACCGGGTAAAGCAGCCCCAGCATTTT
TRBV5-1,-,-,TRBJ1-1,CASQGMNTEAFF,TGCGCCAGTCAGGGAATGAACACTGAAGCTTTCTTT
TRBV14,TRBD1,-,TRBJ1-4,CASSQRTGGSHEKLFF,TGTGCCAGCAGCCAGAGGACAGGAGGGAGCCATGAAAAACTGTTTTTT
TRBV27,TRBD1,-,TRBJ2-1,CASSLAGGSYNEQFF,TGTGCCAGCAGTTTGGCAGGGGGCTCCTACAATGAGCAGTTCTTC
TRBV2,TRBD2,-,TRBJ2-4,CATGPSGGNNIQYF,TGTGCCACCGGGCCTAGCGGGGGAAATAACATTCAGTACTTC
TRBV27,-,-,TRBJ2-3,CASGPGLTTQYF,TGTGCCAGCGGCCCGGGACTTACCACGCAGTATTTT
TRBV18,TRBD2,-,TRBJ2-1,CASSPLPLAGGGGSNEQFF,TGTGCCAGCTCACCACTTCCCTTAGCCGGCGGGGGGGGATCAAATGAGCAGTTCTTC
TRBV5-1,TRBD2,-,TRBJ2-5,CASSSGLAGGTQETQYF,TGCGCCAGCAGCTCCGGACTAGCGGGGGGGACCCAAGAGACCCAGTACTTC
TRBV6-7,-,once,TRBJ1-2,CAGSYSGGDGYTF,TGTGCCGGCAGTTACTCGGGGGGGGATGGCTACACCTTC
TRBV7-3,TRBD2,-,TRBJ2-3,CASSLAGLAGGSTDTQYF,TGTGCCAGCAGCTTAGCGGGACTAGCGGGGGGAAGCACAGATACGCAGTATTTT
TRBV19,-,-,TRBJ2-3,CASSVGRTDTQYF,TGTGCCAGTAGTGTCGGTCGCACAGATACGCAGTATTTT
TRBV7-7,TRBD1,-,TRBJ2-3,CASSPAGTGPDTQYF,TGTGCTAGCAGCCCTGCGGGGACAGGGCCCGATACGCAGTATTTT
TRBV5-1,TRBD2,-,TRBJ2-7,CASSLRLADEQYF,TGCGCCAGCAGCTTGCGGCTAGCGGACGAGCAGTACTTC
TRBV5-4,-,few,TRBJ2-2,CASSSDTIPSGELFF,TGTGCCAGCAGCTCCGACACCATACCCTCCGGGGAGCTGTTTTTT
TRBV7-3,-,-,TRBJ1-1,CASSFGGDEAFF,TGTGCCAGCAGCTTCGGCGGAGATGAAGCTTTCTTT
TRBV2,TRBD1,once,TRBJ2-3,CASSEFSAGGTGDTDTQYF,TGTGCCAGCAGTGAATTCTCCGCCGGGGGGACAGGGGACACAGATACGCAGTATTTT
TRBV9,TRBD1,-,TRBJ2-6,CASSRTQGSGANVLTF,TGTGCCAGCAGCAGAACACAGGGGTCTGGGGCCAACGTCCTGACTTTC
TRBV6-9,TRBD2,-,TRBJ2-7,CASSLGGDEQYF,TGTGCCAGCTCCCTGGGGGGGGACGAGCAGTACTTC
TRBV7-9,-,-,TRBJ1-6,CASSLSSGPYSPLHF,TGTGCCAGCAGCTTATCATCAGGGCCATATTCACCCCTCCACTTT
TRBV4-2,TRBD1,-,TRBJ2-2,CASSPRGTGGIGELFF,TGTGCCAGCAGCCCGCGCGGGACAGGGGGCATCGGGGAGCTGTTTTTT
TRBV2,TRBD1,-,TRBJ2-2,CASGRTGNANTGELFF,TGTGCCAGCGGTCGGACAGGGAATGCGAACACCGGGGAGCTGTTTTTT
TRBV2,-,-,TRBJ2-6,CARAGGSGANVLTF,TGTGCCAGGGCCGGGGGCTCTGGGGCCAACGTCCTGACTTTC
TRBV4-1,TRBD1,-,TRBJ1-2,CASTRTGANYGYTF,TGCGCCAGCACCCGGACAGGAGCTAACTATGGCTACACCTTC
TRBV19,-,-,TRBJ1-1,CASSIGPYVEAFF,TGTGCCAGTAGTATAGGTCCGTATGTTGAAGCTTTCTTT